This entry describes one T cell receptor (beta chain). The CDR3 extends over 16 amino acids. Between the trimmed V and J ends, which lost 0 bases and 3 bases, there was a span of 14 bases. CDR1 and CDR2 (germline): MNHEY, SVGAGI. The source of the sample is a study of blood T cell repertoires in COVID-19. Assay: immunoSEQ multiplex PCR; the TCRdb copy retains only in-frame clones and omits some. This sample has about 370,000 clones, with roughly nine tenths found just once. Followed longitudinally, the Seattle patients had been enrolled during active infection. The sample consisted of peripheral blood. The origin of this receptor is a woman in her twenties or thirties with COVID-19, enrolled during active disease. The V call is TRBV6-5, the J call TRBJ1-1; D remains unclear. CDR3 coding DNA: TGTGCCAGCAGTTACTCGATGTTGTACCGGGACACTGAAGCTTTCTTT. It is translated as CASSYSMLYRDTEAFF.